This T cell receptor beta chain originates from a study of cytomegalovirus exposure and HLA in healthy donors. Points from the study as a whole: In all likelihood, a cluster of highly shared sequence variants was a sequencing artifact.

The CDR3 has 14 amino acids. The V end was cut by 1 base, the J end by 3 bases, with 9 bases between. Germline values: CDR1 MNHEY, CDR2 SMNVEV (reference sequence). As concerns this clone: Its antigen is unknown.

The study ran its PCR with 60 Vbeta and 13 Jbeta primers. The repertoire was sequenced with immunoSEQ multiplex PCR; TCRdb's copy has only in-frame clones and lacks some. The sample includes about 50,000 clones. The clonotype originates from a woman aged 60 to 75 in good health and CMV-seropositive. What was sequenced was PBMCs. V usage is TRBV27 and J usage is TRBJ1-1, with D uncertain. CDR3 amino acids: CASSLLGSDTEAFF. CDR3 nucleotide sequence: TGTGCCAGCAGTTTATTGGGTAGCGACACTGAAGCTTTCTTT.